This TCR beta chain was recovered during a study of early T cells in non-severe SARS-CoV-2 infection. The CDR3 is 15 residues long. The V gene's germline CDR1 is LGHNA and CDR2 YSLEER. J gave up 6 bases and V 1 base, and 4 bases lay outside the gene matches. TCRdb re-called the 5' RACE reads with MiXCR, one entry per CDR3 protein. This table holds roughly 72,000 distinct CDR3 sequences, roughly 12% found once. This rearrangement joins TRBV4-3 to TRBJ1-4, with 8 bases that match TRBD1. Sequencing was performed on whole blood. This receptor was obtained from an adult who was a healthcare worker with PCR-confirmed SARS-CoV-2 infection or an uninfected control (not recorded which). The CDR3 sequence: CASSQGQGRYEKLFF. The CDR3 nucleotides are TGCGCCAGCAGCCAAGGACAGGGGCGATATGAAAAACTGTTTTTT.